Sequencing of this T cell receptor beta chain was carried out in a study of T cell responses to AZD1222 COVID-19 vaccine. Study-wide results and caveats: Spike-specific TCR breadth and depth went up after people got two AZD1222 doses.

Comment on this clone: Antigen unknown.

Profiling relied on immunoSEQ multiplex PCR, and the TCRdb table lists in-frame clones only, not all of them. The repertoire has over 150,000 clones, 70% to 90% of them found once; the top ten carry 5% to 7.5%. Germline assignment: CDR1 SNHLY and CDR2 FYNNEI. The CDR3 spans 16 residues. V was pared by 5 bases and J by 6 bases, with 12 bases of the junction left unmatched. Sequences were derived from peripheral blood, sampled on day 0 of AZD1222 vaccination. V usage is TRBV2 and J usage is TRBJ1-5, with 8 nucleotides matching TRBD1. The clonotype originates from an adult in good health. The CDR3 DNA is TGTGCCAGCAGTCAGAATCAGGGGGCGCCTGGTCAGCCCCAGCATTTT. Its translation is CASSQNQGAPGQPQHF.